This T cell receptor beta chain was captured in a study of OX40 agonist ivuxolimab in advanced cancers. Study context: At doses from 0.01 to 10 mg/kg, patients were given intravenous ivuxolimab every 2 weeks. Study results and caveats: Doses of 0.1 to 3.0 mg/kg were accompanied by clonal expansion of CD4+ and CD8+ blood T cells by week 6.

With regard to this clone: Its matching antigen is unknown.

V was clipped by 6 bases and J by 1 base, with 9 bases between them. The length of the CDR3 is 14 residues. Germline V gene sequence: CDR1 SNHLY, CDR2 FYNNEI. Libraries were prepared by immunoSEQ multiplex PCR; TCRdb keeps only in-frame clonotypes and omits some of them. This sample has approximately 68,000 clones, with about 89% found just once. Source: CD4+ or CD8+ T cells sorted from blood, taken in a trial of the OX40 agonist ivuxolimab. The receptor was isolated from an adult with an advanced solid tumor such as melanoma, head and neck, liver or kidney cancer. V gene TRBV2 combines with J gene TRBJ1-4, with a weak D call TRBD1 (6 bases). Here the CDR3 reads CASRNRVTNEKLFF. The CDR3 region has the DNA TGTGCCAGCAGGAACAGGGTAACTAATGAAAAACTGTTTTTT.